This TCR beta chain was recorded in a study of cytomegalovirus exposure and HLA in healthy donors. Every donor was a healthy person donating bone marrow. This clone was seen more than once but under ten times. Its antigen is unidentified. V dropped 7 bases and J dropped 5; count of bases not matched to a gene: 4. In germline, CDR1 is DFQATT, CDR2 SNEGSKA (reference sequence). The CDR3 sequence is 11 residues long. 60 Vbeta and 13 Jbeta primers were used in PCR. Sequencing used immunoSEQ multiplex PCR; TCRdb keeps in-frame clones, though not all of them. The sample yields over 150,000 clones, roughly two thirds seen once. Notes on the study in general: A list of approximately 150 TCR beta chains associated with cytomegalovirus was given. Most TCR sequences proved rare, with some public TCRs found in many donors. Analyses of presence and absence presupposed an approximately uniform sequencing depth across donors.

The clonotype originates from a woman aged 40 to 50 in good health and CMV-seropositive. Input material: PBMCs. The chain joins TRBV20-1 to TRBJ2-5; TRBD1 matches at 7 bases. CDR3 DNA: TGCAGTGTAGGGGGCGGGGAGACCCAGTACTTC. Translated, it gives CSVGGGETQYF.